Shown below are 14 T cell receptor beta chains from a single sample sequenced in a study of blood T cell repertoires in COVID-19. The method was immunoSEQ multiplex PCR; TCRdb's version includes in-frame clones alone and lacks a portion of them. The repertoire has around 35,000 clones, 88% of them found once; the top ten carry 12%. The sample was peripheral blood. The receptors come from a man aged 55 to 69 with active COVID-19.

V is TRBV7-9 and J is TRBJ1-1; tentatively, D is TRBD1 (5 bases). V dropped 2 bases and J dropped 1 base, with 8 bases sitting between them. The CDR3 loop spans 14 amino acids. The V gene's germline CDR1 is SEHNR and CDR2 FQNEAQ (reference sequence). CDR3 sequence: CASSLQGGNTEAFF. Here the CDR3 DNA reads TGTGCCAGCAGCTTACAGGGCGGGAACACTGAAGCTTTCTTT. Full variable domain (outside the CDR3, taken from reference TRBV7-9 and TRBJ1-1): DTGVSQNPRHKITKRGQNVTFRCDPISEHNRLYWYRQTLGQGPEFLTYFQNEAQLEKSRLLSDRFSAERPKGSFSTLEIQRTEQGDSAMYLCASSLQGGNTEAFFGQGTRLTVV.

The gene calls are TRBV23-1 and TRBJ2-7; 11 nucleotides match TRBD1. TRBV23-1 is an ORF for which the function is uncertain. Trimming removed 2 bases from V and 6 bases from J; junction bases left unmatched: 3. The CDR3 sequence is 14 residues long. The CDR3 DNA reads TGCGCCAGCAGTCAAAGGACAGGGGGCGGCGAGCAGTACTTC. Amino acid sequence: CASSQRTGGGEQYF.

This sequence joins TRBV30 and TRBJ2-7; TRBD2 aligns across 10 bases. CDR3 length: 15 amino acids. Trimming took 2 bases from V and 6 from J; bases not matched to a gene: 10. From germline, CDR1 is GTSNPN and CDR2 SVGIG (reference sequence). The CDR3 DNA reads TGTGCCTGGAGTTTAGCGGGAGGCGGACCCGGCGAGCAGTACTTC. Residues: CAWSLAGGGPGEQYF.

The rearrangement links TRBV25-1 to TRBJ1-2, with a weak D call TRBD1 (5 bases). Germline assignment: CDR1 MGHDK and CDR2 SYGVNS. V dropped 6 bases and J dropped 7 bases, with 21 bases sitting between them. The CDR3 extends over 15 amino acids. This CDR3 is CASSPLDTHWVGYTF. CDR3 bases: TGTGCCAGCAGCCCCCTGGACACCCACTGGGTTGGCTACACCTTC.

The chain joins TRBV2 to TRBJ2-3; D ambiguous. Trimming removed 7 bases from V and 0 bases from J, with 8 bases in between. The CDR3 runs 13 residues. CDR1 is SNHLY and CDR2 is FYNNEI in the germline V gene. CDR3 DNA sequence: TGTGCCAGCACGGTTCCTAGCACAGATACGCAGTATTTT. Protein: CASTVPSTDTQYF.

The rearrangement joins TRBV2 to TRBJ1-5; TRBD1 is a possible D gene (5 bases). With 5 bases removed from V and 1 base from J, the gap between germline ends came to 18 bases. The CDR3 totals 17 residues. Germline V gene lookup returns CDR1 SNHLY and CDR2 FYNNEI. The chain's CDR3 is CASSPPGSRASNQPQHF. DNA for the CDR3: TGTGCCAGCAGTCCCCCGGGTAGCAGGGCGAGCAATCAGCCCCAGCATTTT. The variable domain in full, completed from reference TRBV2 and TRBJ1-5, reads EPEVTQTPSHQVTQMGQEVILRCVPISNHLYFYWYRQILGQKVEFLVSFYNNEISEKSEIFDDQFSVERPDGSNFTLKIRSTKLEDSAMYFCASSPPGSRASNQPQHFGDGTRLSIL.

This chain connects TRBV18 to TRBJ2-7; TRBD2 matches 9 bases. The length of the CDR3 is 18 residues. V lost 0 bases, J lost 7 bases, and 16 bases stayed unmatched. Germline V lookup: CDR1 KGHSH, CDR2 LQKENI. The CDR3 protein is CASSPPSGVAGEKREQYF. CDR3 nucleotide sequence: TGTGCCAGCTCACCACCCTCTGGAGTAGCGGGAGAGAAGAGGGAGCAGTACTTC.

In this sample, this clone turned up a few times. The V gene is TRBV9, the J gene TRBJ1-5; D possibly corresponds to TRBD1 (5 bases). Germline V lookup: CDR1 SGDLS, CDR2 YYNGEE. The CDR3 runs 13 residues. Between the trimmed V and J ends, which lost 4 bases and 3 bases, there was a span of 8 bases. CDR3 residues: CASSQGNNQPQHF. In nucleotides, the CDR3 is TGTGCCAGCAGCCAGGGTAACAATCAGCCCCAGCATTTT.

The chain joins TRBV3-1 (or the pseudogene TRBV3-2) to TRBJ2-7; 12 nucleotides match TRBD2. The CDR3 covers 15 residues. J was trimmed by 3 bases and V by 7 bases; bases with no gene match: 7. CDR1 and CDR2 from the germline V gene are LGHDT and YNNKEL (reference sequence). The CDR3 nucleotides are TGTGCCAGCACCGAAGGACTAGCGGGATACTACGAGCAGTACTTC. It codes for CASTEGLAGYYEQYF.

CDR3 DNA: TGTGCCAGCAGCCAAGATAGAAGCGCGCAGGGCACAGAAGCTTTCTTT. Translating gives CASSQDRSAQGTEAFF. The chain has TRBV4-2 and TRBJ1-1; D may be TRBD1 (5 bases). The CDR3 length is 16 residues. Trimming removed 0 bases from V and 8 bases from J, with 19 bases in between. The germline gives CDR1 LGHNA, CDR2 YNFKEQ.

The rearrangement uses TRBV27 and TRBJ2-2; D is possibly TRBD1 (6 bases). The germline V gene encodes CDR1 MNHEY and CDR2 SMNVEV (reference sequence). The CDR3 has 14 amino acids. V was pared by 6 bases and J by 2 bases, with 10 bases between. DNA of the CDR3: TGTGCCAGCAGACGACAGGACAACACCGGGGAGCTGTTTTTT. It encodes CASRRQDNTGELFF.

The count of this clone is one. The genes are TRBV5-1 and TRBJ1-1, with TRBD1 matching over 7 bases. J was trimmed by 8 bases and V by 4 bases; bases with no gene match: 8. CDR1 is SGHRS and CDR2 is YFSETQ in the germline V gene. This CDR3 has 13 amino acids. CDR3 nucleotide sequence: TGCGCCAGCAGCGAACCGACAGGGACGGAAGCTTTCTTT. Its protein is CASSEPTGTEAFF.

The CDR3, as DNA: TGTGCCAGCAGCCGGGGACAGGGCACTGAAGCTTTCTTT. This encodes CASSRGQGTEAFF. The chain uses TRBV14 and TRBJ1-1; 9 positions agree with TRBD1. Germline CDR1 is SGHDN and CDR2 is FVKESK. V gave up 4 bases and J gave up 4 bases; unmatched junction bases: 1. The CDR3 extends over 13 amino acids.

This chain links TRBV7-9 with TRBJ2-7; D ambiguous. Germline values: CDR1 SEHNR, CDR2 FQNEAQ (reference sequence). V shed 6 bases and J shed 9 bases, with 21 bases lying between them. This CDR3 is 14 amino acids long. The DNA of the CDR3 is TGTGCCAGCAGAAGCGCCGACGGCAAGCACGGGCAGTACTTC. Translation: CASRSADGKHGQYF.